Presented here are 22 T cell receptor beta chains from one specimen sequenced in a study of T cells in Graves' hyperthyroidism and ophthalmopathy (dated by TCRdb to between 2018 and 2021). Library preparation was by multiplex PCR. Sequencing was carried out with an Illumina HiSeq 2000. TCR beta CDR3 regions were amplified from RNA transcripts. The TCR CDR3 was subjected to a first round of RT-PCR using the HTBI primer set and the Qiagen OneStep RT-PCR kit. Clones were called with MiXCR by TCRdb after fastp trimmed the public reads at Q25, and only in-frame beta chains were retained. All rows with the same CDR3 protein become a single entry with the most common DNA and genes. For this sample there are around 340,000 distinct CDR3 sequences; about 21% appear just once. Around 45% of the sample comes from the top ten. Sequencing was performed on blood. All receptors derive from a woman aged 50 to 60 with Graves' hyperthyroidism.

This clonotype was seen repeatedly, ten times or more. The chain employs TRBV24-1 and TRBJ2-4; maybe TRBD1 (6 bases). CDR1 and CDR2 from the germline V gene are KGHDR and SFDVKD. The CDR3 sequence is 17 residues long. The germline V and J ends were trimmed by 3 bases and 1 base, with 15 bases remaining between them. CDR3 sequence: CATSDPHRDGAKNIQYF. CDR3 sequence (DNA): TGTGCCACCAGTGATCCCCACAGGGATGGCGCCAAAAACATTCAGTACTTC.

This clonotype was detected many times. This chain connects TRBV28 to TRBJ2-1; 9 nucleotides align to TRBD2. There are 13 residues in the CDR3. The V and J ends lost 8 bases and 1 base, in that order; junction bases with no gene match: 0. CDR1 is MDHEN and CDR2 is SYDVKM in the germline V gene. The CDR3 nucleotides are TGTGCCAGCGGACTAGCGTCCTACAATGAGCAGTTCTTC. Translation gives CASGLASYNEQFF.

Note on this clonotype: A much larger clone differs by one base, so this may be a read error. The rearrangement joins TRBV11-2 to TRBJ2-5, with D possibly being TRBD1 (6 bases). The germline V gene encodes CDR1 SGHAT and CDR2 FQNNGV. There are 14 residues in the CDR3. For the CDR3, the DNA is TGTGCCTGCAGCTTAGATCTTCAGGGGGAGACCCAGTACTTC. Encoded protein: CACSLDLQGETQYF.

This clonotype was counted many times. The CDR3 loop reads CASSPGRRSDTQYF. The CDR3 DNA reads TGTGCCAGCAGCCCCGGACGGCGCTCAGATACGCAGTATTTT. This sequence joins TRBV3-1 and TRBJ2-3; D unresolved. The germline V gene has CDR1 LGHDT and CDR2 YNNKEL (reference sequence). The V and J ends lost 4 bases and 4 bases respectively, with 12 bases between them. The CDR3 covers 14 residues.

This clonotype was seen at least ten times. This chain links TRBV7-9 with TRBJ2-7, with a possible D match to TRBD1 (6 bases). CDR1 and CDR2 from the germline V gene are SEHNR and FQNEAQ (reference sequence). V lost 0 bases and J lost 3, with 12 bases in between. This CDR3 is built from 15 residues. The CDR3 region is CASSLAATGDYEQYF. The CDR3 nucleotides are TGTGCCAGCAGCTTAGCTGCGACAGGAGACTACGAGCAGTACTTC.

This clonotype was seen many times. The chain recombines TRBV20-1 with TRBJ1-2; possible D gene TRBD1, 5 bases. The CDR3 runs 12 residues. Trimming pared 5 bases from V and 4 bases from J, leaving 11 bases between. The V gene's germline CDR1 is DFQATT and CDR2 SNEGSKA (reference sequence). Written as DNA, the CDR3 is TGCAGTGCTCCCCGGGACGGCTATGGCTACACCTTC. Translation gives CSAPRDGYGYTF.

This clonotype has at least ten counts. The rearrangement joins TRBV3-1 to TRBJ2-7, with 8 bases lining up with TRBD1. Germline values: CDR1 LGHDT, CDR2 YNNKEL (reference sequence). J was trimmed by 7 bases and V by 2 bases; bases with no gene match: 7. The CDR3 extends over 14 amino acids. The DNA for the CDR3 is TGTGCCAGCAGCCAATCCCCGGGACAGGTGGAGCAGTACTTC. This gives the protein CASSQSPGQVEQYF.

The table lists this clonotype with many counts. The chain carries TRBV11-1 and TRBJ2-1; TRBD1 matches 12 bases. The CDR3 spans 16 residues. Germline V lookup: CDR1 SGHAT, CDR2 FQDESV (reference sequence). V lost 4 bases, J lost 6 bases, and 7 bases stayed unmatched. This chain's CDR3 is CASSSTGTGGRNEQFF. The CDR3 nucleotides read TGTGCCAGCAGCTCCACCGGGACAGGGGGCCGCAATGAGCAGTTCTTC. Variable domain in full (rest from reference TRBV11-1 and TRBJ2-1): EAEVAQSPRYKITEKSQAVAFWCDPISGHATLYWYRQILGQGPELLVQFQDESVVDDSQLPKDRFSAERLKGVDSTLKIQPAELGDSAMYLCASSSTGTGGRNEQFFGPGTRLTVL.

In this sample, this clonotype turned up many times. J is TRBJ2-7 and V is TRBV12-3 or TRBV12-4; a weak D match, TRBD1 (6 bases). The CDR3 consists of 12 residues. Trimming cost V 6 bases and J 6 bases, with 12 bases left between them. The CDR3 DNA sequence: TGTGCCAGCAGCTCACAGGGTAGCGAGCAGTACTTC. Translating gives CASSSQGSEQYF.

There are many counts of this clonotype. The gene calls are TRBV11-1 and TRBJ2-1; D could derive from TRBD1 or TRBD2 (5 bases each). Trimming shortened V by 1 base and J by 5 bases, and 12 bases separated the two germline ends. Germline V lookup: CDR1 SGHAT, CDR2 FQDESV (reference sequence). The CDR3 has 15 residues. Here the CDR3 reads CASSLGDGKNNEQFF. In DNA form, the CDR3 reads TGTGCCAGCAGCTTAGGGGACGGGAAAAACAATGAGCAGTTCTTC.

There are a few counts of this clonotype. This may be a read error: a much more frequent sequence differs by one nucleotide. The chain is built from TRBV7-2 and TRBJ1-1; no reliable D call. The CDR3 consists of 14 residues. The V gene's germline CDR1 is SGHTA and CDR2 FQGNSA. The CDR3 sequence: CASSFLGPNTEALF. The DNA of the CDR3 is TGTGCCAGCAGCTTCCTGGGCCCGAACACTGAAGCTCTCTTT.

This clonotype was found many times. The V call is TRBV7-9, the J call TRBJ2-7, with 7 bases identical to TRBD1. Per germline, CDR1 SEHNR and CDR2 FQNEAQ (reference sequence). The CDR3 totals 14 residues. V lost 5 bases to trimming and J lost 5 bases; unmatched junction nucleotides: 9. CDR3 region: CASSPPDRAHEQYF. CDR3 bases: TGTGCCAGCAGCCCACCTGACAGGGCCCACGAGCAGTACTTC.

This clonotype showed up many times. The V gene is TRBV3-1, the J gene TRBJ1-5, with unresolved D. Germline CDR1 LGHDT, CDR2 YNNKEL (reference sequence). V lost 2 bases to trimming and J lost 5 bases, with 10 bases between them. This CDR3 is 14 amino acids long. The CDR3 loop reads CASSQSPEHQPQHF. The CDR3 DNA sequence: TGTGCCAGCAGCCAAAGTCCGGAGCATCAGCCCCAGCATTTT.

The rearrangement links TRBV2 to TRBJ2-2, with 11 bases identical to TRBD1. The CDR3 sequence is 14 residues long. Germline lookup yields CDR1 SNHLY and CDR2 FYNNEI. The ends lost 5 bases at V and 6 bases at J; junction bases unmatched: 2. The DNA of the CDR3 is TGTGCCAGCAGTCGGACAGGGGGCGCCGGGGAGCTGTTTTTT. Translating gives CASSRTGGAGELFF.

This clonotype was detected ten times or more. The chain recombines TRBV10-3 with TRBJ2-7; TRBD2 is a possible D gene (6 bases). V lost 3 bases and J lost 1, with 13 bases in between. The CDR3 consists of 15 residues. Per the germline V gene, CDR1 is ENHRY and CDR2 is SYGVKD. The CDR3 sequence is CAISEEGGGSYEQYF. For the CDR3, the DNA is TGTGCCATCAGTGAAGAGGGCGGAGGGTCCTACGAGCAGTACTTC.

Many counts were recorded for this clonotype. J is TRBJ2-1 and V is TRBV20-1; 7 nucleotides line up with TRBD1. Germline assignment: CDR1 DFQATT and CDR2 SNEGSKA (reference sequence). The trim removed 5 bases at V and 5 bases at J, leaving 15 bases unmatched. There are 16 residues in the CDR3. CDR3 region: CSAPKPLGTAHNEQFF. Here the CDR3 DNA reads TGCAGTGCTCCGAAGCCCCTCGGGACAGCCCACAATGAGCAGTTCTTC.

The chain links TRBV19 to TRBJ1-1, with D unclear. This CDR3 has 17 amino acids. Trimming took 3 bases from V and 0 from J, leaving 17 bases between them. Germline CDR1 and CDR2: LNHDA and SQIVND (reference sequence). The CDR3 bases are TGTGCCAGTAGTATTTTAGGAGGGATATTCCTGAACACTGAAGCTTTCTTT. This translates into CASSILGGIFLNTEAFF.

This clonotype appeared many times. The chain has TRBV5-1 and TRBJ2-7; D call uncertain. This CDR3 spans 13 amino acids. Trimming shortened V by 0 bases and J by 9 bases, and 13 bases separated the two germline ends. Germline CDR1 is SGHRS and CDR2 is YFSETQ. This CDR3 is CASSLGYDKGQYF. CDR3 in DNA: TGCGCCAGCAGCTTGGGATATGACAAGGGGCAGTACTTC.

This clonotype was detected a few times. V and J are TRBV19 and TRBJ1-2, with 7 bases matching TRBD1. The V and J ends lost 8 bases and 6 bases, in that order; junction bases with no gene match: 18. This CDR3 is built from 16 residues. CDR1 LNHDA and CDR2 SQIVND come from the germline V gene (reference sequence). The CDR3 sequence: CASSPGQVGIGNGYTF. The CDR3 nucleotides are TGTGCCAGTTCTCCAGGACAGGTGGGGATAGGGAATGGCTACACCTTC. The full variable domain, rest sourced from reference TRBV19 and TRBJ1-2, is DGGITQSPKYLFRKEGQNVTLSCEQNLNHDAMYWYRQDPGQGLRLIYYSQIVNDFQKGDIAEGYSVSREKKESFPLTVTSAQKNPTAFYLCASSPGQVGIGNGYTFGSGTRLTVV.

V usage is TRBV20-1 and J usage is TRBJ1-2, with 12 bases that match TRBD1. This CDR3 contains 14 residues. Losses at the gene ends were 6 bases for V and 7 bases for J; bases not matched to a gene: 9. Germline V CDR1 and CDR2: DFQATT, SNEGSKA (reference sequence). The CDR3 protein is CSATKGQGAVGYTF. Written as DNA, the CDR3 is TGCAGTGCAACCAAGGGACAGGGGGCCGTTGGCTACACCTTC.

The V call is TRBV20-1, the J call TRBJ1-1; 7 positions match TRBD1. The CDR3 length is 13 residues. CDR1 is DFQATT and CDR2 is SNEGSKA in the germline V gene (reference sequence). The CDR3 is CSPLRDRNTEAFF. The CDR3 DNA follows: TGCAGCCCTCTCCGGGACAGGAACACTGAAGCTTTCTTT.

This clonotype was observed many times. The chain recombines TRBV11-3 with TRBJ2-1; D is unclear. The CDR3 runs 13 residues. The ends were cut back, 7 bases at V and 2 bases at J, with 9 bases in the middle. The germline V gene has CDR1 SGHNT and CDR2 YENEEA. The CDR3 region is CASTAETYNEQFF. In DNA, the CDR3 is TGTGCCAGCACGGCGGAGACCTACAATGAGCAGTTCTTC.